This T cell receptor beta chain is drawn from a study of identifying expanded T cells in peripheral blood (dated by TCRdb to between 2017 and 2020). As for the study more broadly: Technical replicates were generated by sequencing separate aliquots of the same genomic DNA pool, with four replicates compared pairwise. Here is what the overall study found, with its caveats: The authors expected that biological variance in healthy repertoires might rise further over much longer intervals, such as months to years. Between technical replicates the binomial model flagged approximately 1.2 differentially abundant clones, whereas over roughly two weeks the binomial model flagged about 15 and over roughly four weeks 19 to 20. Across all healthy-donor time intervals, the beta-binomial model significantly lowered both the number of clones called differentially abundant and the false-positive rate. In all healthy donors, the variance in clone template counts between samples taken around 2 weeks apart rose significantly as total template count increased.

The CDR3 contains 15 residues, cysteine and phenylalanine counted. Only CDR3 DNA is held: 45 bases, read in frame from base 1. The CDR1 and CDR2 encoded by the germline V gene are SGHTA and FQGNSA. A distance of 12 bases separates the germline ends of V and J, which lose 1 base and 2 bases respectively. As regards this clone: Its binding antigen is unknown. No much larger clone is present one base from it, and per-base qualities are unavailable.

No immune events, such as infections, were documented for the healthy donors during the collection period. To calibrate time-dependent variance in a beta-binomial model of T-cell clone differential abundance, blood repertoires from healthy donors were used as a training cohort. The training cohort included around 10 healthy donors, of whom 3 were female and 7 were male. The donors were between roughly 25 and 65 years old, with an average age of roughly 40 years. Obtained from a commercial supplier, whole blood was collected from each healthy donor at three time points set about two weeks apart. For immunosequencing, genomic DNA was extracted from whole blood that had not been sorted. The immunoSEQ Assay, which uses bias-controlled multiplex PCR amplification of genomic DNA, was used to profile TCRbeta CDR3 regions. Regarding the original processing steps: To quantify the absolute abundance of each unique TCRbeta CDR3 region, the sequences were collapsed and filtered. Differential abundance was assessed using a binomial (Fisher-equivalent) model and a beta-binomial model in which time-dependent variance fitted from healthy donors was added. Clones with fewer than 5 combined templates were removed, and differential abundance was called for clones with a Benjamini-Hochberg FDR below 0.01. Beta-binomial variance was modeled as a function of total template count across the two samples using the form v = (b*log(k)+a)^2. TCRdb obtained this table from immuneACCESS and retained in-frame rearrangements with V and J assigned. These tables miss some clones; where compared with another copy, unresolved V genes account for less than half of the shortfall, and the remainder is unexplained. D and trimming come from the DNA, and the V and J calls and clone size come from that table. This sample lists 100,000 to 150,000 clones; approximately 84% were detected once. The top ten clonotypes cover approximately 3% of the sample.

Sequenced input: blood. The sequence joins TRBV7-2 to TRBJ2-7; D gene: possibly TRBD1, on 5 matching bases. The receptor was isolated from a person aged 18 to 70 in good health. The bases read TGTGCCAGCAGCTTAGACGGAGACAGACCCTACGAGCAGTACTTC. Translated, it gives CASSLDGDRPYEQYF.